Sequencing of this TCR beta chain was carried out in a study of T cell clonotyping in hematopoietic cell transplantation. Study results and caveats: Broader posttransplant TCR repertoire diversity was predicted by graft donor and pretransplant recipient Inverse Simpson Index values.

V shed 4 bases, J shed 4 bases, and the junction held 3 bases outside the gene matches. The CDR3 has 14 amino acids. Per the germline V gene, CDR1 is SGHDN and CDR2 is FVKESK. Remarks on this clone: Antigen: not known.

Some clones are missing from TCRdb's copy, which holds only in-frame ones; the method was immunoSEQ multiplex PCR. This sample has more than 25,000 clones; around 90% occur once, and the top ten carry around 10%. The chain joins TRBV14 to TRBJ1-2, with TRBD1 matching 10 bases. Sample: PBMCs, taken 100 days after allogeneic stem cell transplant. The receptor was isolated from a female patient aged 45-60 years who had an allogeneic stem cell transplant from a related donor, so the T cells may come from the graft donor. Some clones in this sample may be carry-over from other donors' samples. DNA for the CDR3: TGTGCCAGCAGCCTGGACAGGGGGGGCTATGGCTACACCTTC. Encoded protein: CASSLDRGGYGYTF.